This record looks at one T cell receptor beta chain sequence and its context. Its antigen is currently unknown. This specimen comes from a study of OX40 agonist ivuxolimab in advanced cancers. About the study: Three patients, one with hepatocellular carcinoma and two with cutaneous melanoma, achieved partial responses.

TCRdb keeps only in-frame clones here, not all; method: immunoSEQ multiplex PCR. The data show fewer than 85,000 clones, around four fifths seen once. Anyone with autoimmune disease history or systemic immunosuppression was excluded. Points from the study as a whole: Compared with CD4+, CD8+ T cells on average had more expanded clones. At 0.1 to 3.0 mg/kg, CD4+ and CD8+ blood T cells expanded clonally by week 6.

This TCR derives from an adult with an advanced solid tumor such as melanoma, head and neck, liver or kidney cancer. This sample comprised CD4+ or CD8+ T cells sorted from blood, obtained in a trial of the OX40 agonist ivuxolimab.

CDR3 sequence reads: CASSEQGRDSPLHF. DNA of the CDR3: TGTGCCAGCAGTGAACAGGGTCGGGATTCACCCCTCCACTTT. The V call is TRBV6-1, the J call TRBJ1-6; D is possibly TRBD1 (5 bases). The CDR3 sequence is 14 residues long. The germline V and J ends were trimmed by 2 bases and 8 bases, with 10 bases remaining between them. Germline loops: CDR1 MNHNS, CDR2 SASEGT.